The 21 T cell receptor beta chains given below trace back to one sample, sequenced in a study of identifying expanded T cells in peripheral blood. The protocol was immunoSEQ multiplex PCR, while the TCRdb copy is restricted to in-frame clones and leaves out a portion. The data contain 100,000 to 110,000 clones, over 75% of them singletons. The specimen sequenced was blood. These receptors were taken from a person between 18 and 75 years old in good health.

Concerning this clone: One end of the junction does not line up with germline, which may come from a read error. The J gene is TRBJ2-7, the V gene TRBV5-4, with D perhaps given as TRBD1 or TRBD2 (6 bases each). The germline V gene has CDR1 SGHNT and CDR2 YYREEE (reference sequence). The CDR3 totals 18 residues. The CDR3 DNA reads as TGTGCCAGCAGCTCCCACAGTCTGGCGGGGACACGGCGATACGAGCAGCACTTC. Amino acid sequence: CASSSHSLAGTRRYEQHF.

The chain employs TRBV18 and TRBJ2-1, with 10 nucleotides matching TRBD2. V lost 0 bases, J lost 7 bases, and 9 bases stayed unmatched. The CDR3 has 17 amino acids. Germline V CDR1 and CDR2: KGHSH, LQKENI. The CDR3 sequence: CASSPPLASGGGNEQFF. As DNA, the CDR3 is TGTGCCAGCTCACCACCGCTAGCTAGCGGGGGAGGGAATGAGCAGTTCTTC.

The gene calls are TRBV5-1 and TRBJ1-3; tentatively, D is TRBD1 (6 bases). The CDR3 length is 14 residues. Germline V CDR1 and CDR2: SGHRS, YFSETQ. V was trimmed by 2 bases and J by 4 bases, leaving 10 bases between them. The CDR3 is CASSLQGEGNTIYF. Written as DNA, the CDR3 is TGCGCCAGCAGCTTACAGGGAGAAGGAAACACCATATATTTT.

This clone occurred once. The chain combines TRBV30 with TRBJ1-5; a weak D match, TRBD1 (6 bases). The CDR3 is 17 amino acids. Looked up from germline, CDR1 is GTSNPN and CDR2 is SVGIG (reference sequence). Trimming cost V 2 bases and J 3 bases, with 20 bases left between them. CDR3 sequence (DNA): TGTGCCTGGAGTCTGGACAGTCTCCGTTACCCCAATCAGCCCCAGCATTTT. It specifies CAWSLDSLRYPNQPQHF.

V gene TRBV18 combines with J gene TRBJ2-2, with 10 positions matching TRBD1. The ends lost 1 base at V and 7 bases at J; junction bases unmatched: 6. This CDR3 region has 16 residues. CDR1 and CDR2 from the germline V gene are KGHSH and LQKENI. The CDR3 DNA reads as TGTGCCAGCTCACCACGGTCGACAGGGGGCTTCGGGGAGCTGTTTTTT. Translation gives CASSPRSTGGFGELFF.

The chain has TRBV11-2 and TRBJ2-5; D uncertain. Germline lookup yields CDR1 SGHAT and CDR2 FQNNGV. The germline V and J ends were trimmed by 4 bases and 2 bases, with 2 bases remaining between them. This CDR3 has 11 residues. The CDR3 region is CASSSQETQYF. The CDR3 nucleotides are TGTGCCAGCAGCTCTCAAGAGACCCAGTACTTC.

In its sample, this clone was seen a few times. J is TRBJ2-7 and V is TRBV7-2; tentative D call: TRBD1 (6 bases). CDR1 and CDR2 from the germline V gene are SGHTA and FQGNSA. The CDR3 consists of 13 residues. V was shortened by 1 base and J by 5 bases, with 9 bases between the two germline ends. The CDR3 DNA sequence: TGTGCCAGCAGCTTAGGTGGGGGCGACGAGCAGTACTTC. Translated: CASSLGGGDEQYF.

This chain uses TRBV6-1 with TRBJ2-5; TRBD1 agrees at 9 bases. The CDR3 runs to 15 residues. Germline CDR1 MNHNS, CDR2 SASEGT. Losses at the gene ends were 1 base for V and 7 bases for J; bases not matched to a gene: 7. The CDR3 bases are TGTGCCAGCAGTGAAGATTTCGGGACAGGGAGGACCCAGTACTTC. Amino acids: CASSEDFGTGRTQYF.

The sample holds one count of this clone. The chain is built from TRBV27 and TRBJ2-1, with 9 positions matching TRBD2. The trim removed 4 bases at V and 3 bases at J, leaving 7 bases unmatched. The CDR3 sequence is 16 residues long. CDR1 and CDR2 from the germline V gene are MNHEY and SMNVEV (reference sequence). CDR3 nucleotides: TGTGCCAGCAGTTCGTTCCAGCGGGGGGACTACAATGAGCAGTTCTTC. Translated, it gives CASSSFQRGDYNEQFF.

The rearrangement links TRBV5-1 to TRBJ2-1, with D perhaps TRBD1 (5 bases). CDR1 is SGHRS, CDR2 YFSETQ, per germline. V shed 5 bases and J shed 5 bases, with 20 bases lying between them. This CDR3 is built from 16 residues. CDR3: CASSLAGYGPNNEQFF. CDR3 bases: TGCGCCAGCAGTCTGGCAGGGTACGGGCCCAACAATGAGCAGTTCTTC. The full variable domain, rest sourced from reference TRBV5-1 and TRBJ2-1, is KAGVTQTPRYLIKTRGQQVTLSCSPISGHRSVSWYQQTPGQGLQFLFEYFSETQRNKGNFPGRFSGRQFSNSRSEMNVSTLELGDSALYLCASSLAGYGPNNEQFFGPGTRLTVL.

This chain joins TRBV7-3 and TRBJ2-1, with 7 bases aligning to TRBD2. Germline lookup yields CDR1 SGHTA and CDR2 FQGTGA. The CDR3 totals 19 residues. V lost 4 bases and J lost 0; bases outside the gene matches: 15. The CDR3 here is CASSSPRGVGGSSYNEQFF. CDR3 coding DNA: TGTGCCAGCAGCTCCCCCCGGGGGGTGGGGGGGAGCTCCTACAATGAGCAGTTCTTC.

J is TRBJ1-6 and V is TRBV2; D remains ambiguous. Germline V CDR1 and CDR2: SNHLY, FYNNEI. There are 17 residues in the CDR3. V was cut by 5 bases and J by 6 bases, with 20 bases left in between. Here the CDR3 reads CASSLTTGRIGNSPLHF. As DNA, the CDR3 is TGTGCCAGCAGTCTGACGACCGGACGAATCGGTAATTCACCCCTCCACTTT.

With respect to this clone: Additional DNA sequences in this sample encode the identical CDR3. J is TRBJ1-3 and V is TRBV6-1; D is undetermined. Germline loops: CDR1 MNHNS, CDR2 SASEGT. With 3 bases removed from V and 0 bases from J, the gap between germline ends came to 6 bases. This CDR3 spans 14 amino acids. The CDR3 is CASSDGSSGNTIYF. For the CDR3, the DNA is TGTGCCAGCAGTGATGGCAGCTCTGGAAACACCATATATTTT.

The chain is built from TRBV11-3 and TRBJ2-3, with D tentatively TRBD2 (5 bases). The V gene lost 5 bases and the J gene lost 6 bases, with 12 bases spanning the gap. Germline V gene data show CDR1 as SGHNT and CDR2 as YENEEA. CDR3 length: 13 amino acids. The CDR3, as DNA: TGTGCCAGCAGCCCAAACGGGGTGGATACGCAGTATTTT. Amino acid sequence: CASSPNGVDTQYF.

This clone was seen a single time. V is TRBV6-6 and J is TRBJ2-3; 13 positions agree with TRBD2. After removal of 7 bases from V and 6 bases from J, the junction contained 10 bases not matched to a gene. Germline values: CDR1 MNHNY, CDR2 SVGAGI (reference sequence). The length of the CDR3 is 16 residues. The CDR3 DNA reads TGTGCCAGCAAACCGGGACTAGCGGGGCCGGGGGATACGCAGTATTTT. Translated: CASKPGLAGPGDTQYF.

The chain employs TRBV5-1 and TRBJ2-5, with 9 bases that match TRBD1. The junction had 2 bases not matched to a gene; V was cut back by 4 bases and J by 1 base. Germline loops: CDR1 SGHRS, CDR2 YFSETQ. The CDR3 covers 14 residues. For the CDR3, the DNA is TGCGCCAGCAGCCGGGGACAGGGCCAAGAGACCCAGTACTTC. Protein: CASSRGQGQETQYF. The whole variable domain, remainder taken from reference TRBV5-1 and TRBJ2-5, is KAGVTQTPRYLIKTRGQQVTLSCSPISGHRSVSWYQQTPGQGLQFLFEYFSETQRNKGNFPGRFSGRQFSNSRSEMNVSTLELGDSALYLCASSRGQGQETQYFGPGTRLLVL.

This chain uses TRBV15 with TRBJ2-7, with 8 bases matching TRBD2. CDR1 and CDR2 from the germline V gene are LNHNV and YYDKDF (reference sequence). The CDR3 contains 15 residues. Trimming at V came to 8 bases and at J to 4 bases, leaving 13 bases not matched to a gene. The CDR3 loop is CATQDLAGRGYEQYF. The CDR3 DNA is TGTGCCACCCAAGACCTAGCGGGCCGTGGTTACGAGCAGTACTTC.

The rearrangement uses TRBV7-9 and TRBJ2-1, with D hard to call. The V end lost 1 base, the J end lost 1 base, and 11 bases lay between the germline ends. CDR1 is SEHNR and CDR2 is FQNEAQ in the germline V gene (reference sequence). The CDR3 covers 16 residues. The CDR3 coding sequence is TGTGCCAGCAGCTTAGAAGCCCCAGATTCCTACAATGAGCAGTTCTTC. Protein sequence: CASSLEAPDSYNEQFF. The whole variable domain, filled in from reference TRBV7-9 and TRBJ2-1, reads DTGVSQNPRHKITKRGQNVTFRCDPISEHNRLYWYRQTLGQGPEFLTYFQNEAQLEKSRLLSDRFSAERPKGSFSTLEIQRTEQGDSAMYLCASSLEAPDSYNEQFFGPGTRLTVL.

V is TRBV4-2 and J is TRBJ2-1, with 9 bases identical to TRBD2. The length of the CDR3 is 17 residues. J was trimmed by 8 bases and V by 2 bases; bases with no gene match: 13. CDR1 LGHNA and CDR2 YNFKEQ come from the germline V gene. CDR3 in DNA: TGTGCCAGCAGCCAAAGACTAGCGGAGCCACTTGGCGATGAGCAGTTCTTC. Amino acids: CASSQRLAEPLGDEQFF.

The chain carries TRBV5-1 and TRBJ2-5; TRBD2 is a possible D gene (5 bases). Trimming pared 3 bases from V and 5 bases from J, leaving 20 bases between. CDR1 SGHRS and CDR2 YFSETQ come from the germline V gene. The CDR3 has 16 amino acids. The CDR3 is CASSSRGLLLGETQYF. CDR3 nucleotides: TGCGCCAGCAGCTCACGAGGACTGCTCCTTGGGGAGACCCAGTACTTC. Full variable domain (missing parts from reference TRBV5-1 and TRBJ2-5): KAGVTQTPRYLIKTRGQQVTLSCSPISGHRSVSWYQQTPGQGLQFLFEYFSETQRNKGNFPGRFSGRQFSNSRSEMNVSTLELGDSALYLCASSSRGLLLGETQYFGPGTRLLVL.

This clone occurred once. The chain employs TRBV10-2 and TRBJ2-5; D not certain. The V end was cut by 6 bases, the J end by 0 bases, with 5 bases between. Per the germline V gene, CDR1 is WSHSY and CDR2 is SAAADI. The CDR3 length is 12 residues. The CDR3 nucleotides are TGCGCCAGCAGCCCTTACCAAGAGACCCAGTACTTC. Its protein product is CASSPYQETQYF.